This TCR beta chain was sequenced for a study of T cell clonality in common variable immunodeficiency. Trimming removed 6 bases from V and 2 bases from J; junction bases left unmatched: 5. This CDR3 is 15 amino acids long. Germline loops: CDR1 SNHLY, CDR2 FYNNEI. The assay was immunoSEQ multiplex PCR, and TCRdb's table has in-frame clones only and misses some. In total the sample includes about 64,000 clones, none of them seen once. Study-wide findings and caveats: CVID subjects shared fewer TCRbeta clones than healthy controls did.

This clone occurred many times. Antigen: not known. The CDR3 end falls 3 residues outside the read, so it is completed with the germline J gene. The chain couples TRBV2 to TRBJ2-1; 9 nucleotides agree with TRBD1. The sequence derives from a person aged 18-70 years in good health. The sequencing sample was made of peripheral blood mononuclear cells. The CDR3 bases that were read are TGTGCCAGCAGCCGGGACAGGGAGCCCTACAATGAG. It encodes CASSRDREPYNE. The whole CDR3 protein reads CASSRDREPYNEQFF.